These 10 T cell receptor beta chains were all obtained from the same sample, sequenced in a study of post-analysis software for immune sequencing data. Whole-study results and caveats: Patients carried several TRBV segments more frequently than controls did, and TRBV5-6, TRBV5-1 and TRBV20-1 were among them.

Their antigens are not known. Unique-molecular-identifier-tagged TCR beta cDNA libraries were used. MiXCR, run by TCRdb on the PCR reads, gives a single entry per CDR3 protein. The data hold around 260,000 distinct CDR3 sequences, with about 40% observed a single time. The sequencing sample was made of blood. The receptor source for this set is a girl aged 5 to 17 with multiple sclerosis.

This clonotype has a count of ten or more. The V and J genes are TRBV20-1 and TRBJ2-1, with D possibly matching TRBD2 (6 bases). The CDR3 has 17 residues. From germline, CDR1 is DFQATT and CDR2 SNEGSKA (reference sequence). V was trimmed by 0 bases and J by 8 bases, leaving 23 bases between them. The CDR3 reads CSARDRWRDRKGDEQFF. The CDR3, as DNA: TGCAGTGCTAGAGATCGATGGCGGGATCGCAAAGGCGATGAGCAGTTCTTC.

This clonotype appeared many times. The rearrangement links TRBV24-1 to TRBJ2-1, with TRBD2 matching over 13 bases. The germline gives CDR1 KGHDR, CDR2 SFDVKD. V lost 4 bases to trimming and J lost 5 bases; unmatched junction nucleotides: 4. This CDR3 has 16 residues. This chain's CDR3 is CATSDKGLAGNNEQFF. Written as DNA, the CDR3 is TGTGCCACCAGTGACAAGGGACTAGCGGGAAACAATGAGCAGTTCTTC.

This clonotype was seen at least ten times. This sequence joins TRBV3-1 and TRBJ2-5, with no clear D. Trimming took off 4 bases at V and 2 bases at J, with 11 bases between the two ends. This CDR3 has 14 amino acids. CDR1 is LGHDT and CDR2 is YNNKEL in the germline V gene (reference sequence). This CDR3 is CASSRSATQETQYF. DNA of the CDR3: TGTGCCAGCAGCCGGTCAGCGACGCAAGAGACCCAGTACTTC.

This rearrangement joins TRBV5-1 to TRBJ2-1; 7 bases align to TRBD2. The length of the CDR3 is 15 residues. Germline V gives CDR1 SGHRS, CDR2 YFSETQ. The V gene end was trimmed by 4 bases and the J gene end by 2 bases; junction bases not matched to a gene: 6. DNA of the CDR3: TGCGCCAGCAGCCCCGGGACTACCACCTACAATGAGCAGTTCTTC. The encoded protein is CASSPGTTTYNEQFF. The whole variable domain, remainder taken from reference TRBV5-1 and TRBJ2-1, is KAGVTQTPRYLIKTRGQQVTLSCSPISGHRSVSWYQQTPGQGLQFLFEYFSETQRNKGNFPGRFSGRQFSNSRSEMNVSTLELGDSALYLCASSPGTTTYNEQFFGPGTRLTVL.

The table lists this clonotype with many counts. This chain links TRBV13 with TRBJ2-7, with TRBD1 matching over 10 bases. This CDR3 region has 14 residues. Germline loops: CDR1 PRHDT, CDR2 FYEKMQ (reference sequence). V shed 5 bases, J shed 5 bases, and the junction held 6 bases outside the gene matches. The CDR3 is CASSGRQGADEQYF. For the CDR3, the DNA is TGTGCCAGCAGCGGCAGACAGGGGGCGGACGAGCAGTACTTC.

In the case of this clonotype: One base away lies a much larger clone, so this may be a sequencing read error. The chain employs TRBV20-1 and TRBJ2-5; TRBD2 aligns across 8 bases. V shed 3 bases and J 11 bases; nucleotides not matched to a gene: 14. The CDR3 sequence is 14 residues long. Germline assignment: CDR1 DFQATT and CDR2 SNEGSKA (reference sequence). The CDR3 loop is CSASSLAGPNEQYF. The CDR3 nucleotides are TGCAGTGCTAGCAGTCTAGCGGGTCCGAATGAGCAGTACTTC.

This chain links TRBV5-1 with TRBJ2-3, with D perhaps given as TRBD1 or TRBD2 (6 bases each). CDR3 size: 13 residues. CDR1 and CDR2 from the germline V gene are SGHRS and YFSETQ. Trimming removed 1 base from V and 9 bases from J, with 12 bases in between. Here the CDR3 reads CASSLSWGATQYF. The DNA for the CDR3 is TGCGCCAGCAGCTTGTCCTGGGGGGCGACGCAGTATTTT.

This chain connects TRBV6-6 to TRBJ2-1, with no clear D. The CDR3 spans 14 residues. The ends were cut back, 0 bases at V and 9 bases at J, with 12 bases in the middle. Germline values: CDR1 MNHNY, CDR2 SVGAGI (reference sequence). DNA for the CDR3: TGTGCCAGCAGTTACTCGGCACGCAGGTTTGAGCAGTTCTTC. Its translation: CASSYSARRFEQFF.

This clonotype was detected a few times. This rearrangement joins TRBV20-1 to TRBJ2-2, with TRBD2 matching 10 bases. The germline gives CDR1 DFQATT, CDR2 SNEGSKA (reference sequence). With V trimmed by 2 bases and J by 6 bases, 0 bases remained unmatched. This CDR3 is built from 13 residues. CDR3 amino acids: CSARLAGAGELFF. The CDR3 coding sequence is TGCAGTGCTAGACTAGCGGGAGCCGGGGAGCTGTTTTTT.

Written as DNA, the CDR3 is TGTGCCAGTAGTTCTCCCGCGGGTCGTAGGGACACTGAAGCTTTCTTT. As protein: CASSSPAGRRDTEAFF. V and J are TRBV19 and TRBJ1-1, with D hard to call. The V gene lost 5 bases and the J gene lost 3 bases, with 19 bases spanning the gap. This CDR3 comprises 16 residues. The V gene's germline CDR1 is LNHDA and CDR2 SQIVND (reference sequence). The full variable domain, with the rest looked up from reference TRBV19 and TRBJ1-1, is DGGITQSPKYLFRKEGQNVTLSCEQNLNHDAMYWYRQDPGQGLRLIYYSQIVNDFQKGDIAEGYSVSREKKESFPLTVTSAQKNPTAFYLCASSSPAGRRDTEAFFGQGTRLTVV.